These 8 T cell receptor beta chains originate from one sample sequenced in a study of cytomegalovirus exposure and HLA in healthy donors. TCRdb's table, derived via immunoSEQ multiplex PCR, lists solely in-frame clones and lacks some. The table records some 250,000 clones, around 90% of them present only once. The sequenced sample consisted of PBMCs. Receptor source: a young woman in good health and CMV-seronegative.

Only one count was recorded for this clone. The chain carries TRBV7-2 and TRBJ2-7; 12 bases are a match to TRBD1. In germline, CDR1 is SGHTA, CDR2 FQGNSA. The CDR3 spans 14 residues. J gave up 5 bases and V 5 bases, and 4 bases lay outside the gene matches. This CDR3 reads CASSPGTGGDEQYF. CDR3 sequence (DNA): TGTGCCAGCAGCCCCGGGACAGGGGGCGACGAGCAGTACTTC.

The chain recombines TRBV10-3 with TRBJ2-7, with TRBD1 identical over 7 bases. V was pared by 2 bases and J by 0 bases, with 4 bases of the junction left unmatched. CDR1 and CDR2 from the germline V gene are ENHRY and SYGVKD. This CDR3 spans 15 amino acids. DNA for the CDR3: TGTGCCATCAGTGAGGGACAGGCAAGCTCCTACGAGCAGTACGTC. Encoded protein: CAISEGQASSYEQYV.

This clone was seen a handful of times. Other nucleotide sequences in the sample specify the same CDR3. The rearrangement uses TRBV28 and TRBJ1-2; D unresolved. V was shortened by 3 bases and J by 5 bases, with 7 bases between the two germline ends. CDR1 and CDR2 from the germline V gene are MDHEN and SYDVKM. This CDR3 comprises 12 residues. In DNA, the CDR3 is TGTGCCAGCAGTTTTTCCGGTTATGGCTACACCTTC. This sequence encodes CASSFSGYGYTF.

The CDR3 DNA follows: TGCGCCAGCAGCCAAGAATTTCACTCCTACAATGAGCAGTTCTTC. Translating it yields CASSQEFHSYNEQFF. V is TRBV4-3 and J is TRBJ2-1; no clear D. The V gene's germline CDR1 is LGHNA and CDR2 YSLEER. The V end was cut by 0 bases, the J end by 0 bases, with 6 bases between. CDR3 length equals 15 residues.

The V call is TRBV19, the J call TRBJ1-2, with a tentative D call TRBD1 (6 bases). V gave up 6 bases and J gave up 5 bases, with 10 bases separating them. Germline V gene data show CDR1 as LNHDA and CDR2 as SQIVND (reference sequence). This CDR3 spans 12 amino acids. In nucleotides, the CDR3 is TGTGCCAGTAGGCCAACAGGGTATGGCTACACCTTC. Residues: CASRPTGYGYTF. The full variable domain, rest sourced from reference TRBV19 and TRBJ1-2, is DGGITQSPKYLFRKEGQNVTLSCEQNLNHDAMYWYRQDPGQGLRLIYYSQIVNDFQKGDIAEGYSVSREKKESFPLTVTSAQKNPTAFYLCASRPTGYGYTFGSGTRLTVV.

The table lists this clone with a count of one. V usage is TRBV30 and J usage is TRBJ1-1; D is possibly TRBD1 (5 bases). This CDR3 region has 14 residues. CDR1 and CDR2 from the germline V gene are GTSNPN and SVGIG (reference sequence). V was cut by 4 bases and J by 1 base, with 13 bases left in between. DNA for the CDR3: TGTGCCTGGAATGGGGGGGATAGGAACACTGAAGCTTTCTTT. Translation: CAWNGGDRNTEAFF.

The chain is built from TRBV20-1 and TRBJ2-1; D ambiguous. Germline V CDR1 and CDR2: DFQATT, SNEGSKA (reference sequence). Trimming removed 4 bases at V and 5 bases at J, with 3 bases between. CDR3 length equals 10 residues. CDR3: CSATNNEQFF. The CDR3 DNA reads as TGCAGTGCTACAAACAATGAGCAGTTCTTC.

This clone has only a few counts. The V call is TRBV10-3, the J call TRBJ1-4; 10 bases align to TRBD1. V lost 10 bases to trimming and J lost 8 bases; unmatched junction nucleotides: 7. Looked up from germline, CDR1 is ENHRY and CDR2 is SYGVKD. The CDR3 runs to 13 residues. For the CDR3, the DNA is TGTGCCACCTCCGGGACAGGGGAGGAAAAACTGTTTTTT. Its translation is CATSGTGEEKLFF.